Following are 6 T cell receptor beta chains from one sample sequenced in a study of monozygotic twins with cystic fibrosis (dated by TCRdb to the early 2020s). Libraries were made using the immunoSEQ multiplex PCR assay. TCRdb obtained this table from immuneACCESS and retained in-frame rearrangements with V and J assigned. These tables miss some clones; where compared with another copy, unresolved V genes account for less than half of the shortfall, and the remainder is unexplained. Within this sample are about 24,000 clones, with 85% to 95% of them counted one time only. The top ten clones comprise about 0.3% of the sample. The sequencing input was blood. Receptors originate from a girl under 10 years old with cystic fibrosis.

The chain recombines TRBV28 with TRBJ1-5, with D possibly TRBD1 on 6 matching bases. V lost 4 bases, J lost 6 bases, and 13 bases lay in between. In germline, CDR1 is MDHEN, CDR2 SYDVKM. The CDR3 is made up of 14 amino acids. CDR3 amino acids: CASSSLQGSQPQHF. The CDR3 DNA reads TGTGCCAGCAGTTCGTTACAGGGTAGTCAGCCCCAGCATTTT.

The CDR3 DNA reads as TGTGCCAGCAGCTTAGGAACCCGGGGTAACTATGGCTACACCTTC. Residues: CASSLGTRGNYGYTF. This rearrangement joins TRBV13 to TRBJ1-2, with unresolved D. CDR1 is PRHDT, CDR2 FYEKMQ, per germline (reference sequence). V lost 0 bases and J 1 base, leaving 9 bases between the germline ends. The CDR3 sequence is 15 residues long. Complete variable domain (other parts from reference TRBV13 and TRBJ1-2): AAGVIQSPRHLIKEKRETATLKCYPIPRHDTVYWYQQGPGQDPQFLISFYEKMQSDKGSIPDRFSAQQFSDYHSELNMSSLELGDSALYFCASSLGTRGNYGYTFGSGTRLTVV.

The genes are TRBV13 and TRBJ1-2, with D possibly matching TRBD1 (5 bases). The CDR3 length is 13 residues. V was cut by 5 bases and J by 2 bases, with 9 bases left in between. The germline V gene has CDR1 PRHDT and CDR2 FYEKMQ (reference sequence). CDR3 in DNA: TGTGCCAGCAGCCGGGGCCAAAACTATGGCTACACCTTC. Translated, it gives CASSRGQNYGYTF.

This clone was detected only a few times. This rearrangement joins TRBV5-1 to TRBJ1-4, with 7 bases matching TRBD1. V shed 2 bases, J shed 7 bases, and the junction held 8 bases outside the gene matches. The CDR3 has 15 residues. From germline, CDR1 is SGHRS and CDR2 YFSETQ. The CDR3 DNA reads TGCGCCAGCAGCTTTTCAGGGGGGAATGGTGAAAAACTGTTTTTT. Translation gives CASSFSGGNGEKLFF.

The chain is built from TRBV27 and TRBJ2-1; 9 bases line up with TRBD1. V lost 3 bases and J lost 2; bases outside the gene matches: 2. The length of the CDR3 is 15 residues. Germline CDR1 reads MNHEY; CDR2 reads SMNVEV (reference sequence). CDR3 sequence: CASSFGTGTYNEQFF. DNA of the CDR3: TGTGCCAGCAGTTTCGGGACAGGGACCTACAATGAGCAGTTCTTC.

The chain has TRBV27 and TRBJ1-1, with 11 bases matching TRBD1. The V gene's germline CDR1 is MNHEY and CDR2 SMNVEV (reference sequence). The CDR3 is made up of 16 amino acids. Germline trimming cut 6 bases from V and 5 bases from J; bases unmatched to any gene: 11. As DNA, the CDR3 is TGTGCCAGCAGGACATCGGGACAGGGGGGACGGACTGAAGCTTTCTTT. It translates to CASRTSGQGGRTEAFF.